This is a list of T cell receptor beta chains from one sample in a study of shared clonotypes between healthy human individuals. The protocol was immunoSEQ multiplex PCR, while the TCRdb copy is restricted to in-frame clones and leaves out a portion. This table holds about a million clones, approximately 76% found once. Source material: memory CD4+ T cells sorted from blood. These receptors were collected from a man between 18 and 29 years old in good health. Each CDR3 is given with its conserved first and last residue. A D gene is named only where the DNA matches it firmly. The size entry is marked missing in some rows and otherwise reads once, few, many or a size class.

size,V,J,D,DNA,CDR3
NA,TRBV7-9,TRBJ2-7,TRBD1,TGTGCCAGCAGCTTGCCCTCCGGGACAGGGGGGACTGAGCAGTACTTC,CASSLPSGTGGTEQYF
NA,TRBV6-5,TRBJ1-2,TRBD1,TGTGCCAGCAGACCCCGACAGGGGCAGACCTATGGCTACACCTTC,CASRPRQGQTYGYTF
NA,TRBV4-3,TRBJ2-7,NA,TGCGCCAGCAGCCAAGACTGGGTTGCCTACGAGCAGTACTTC,CASSQDWVAYEQYF
NA,TRBV5-1,TRBJ2-3,TRBD2,TGCGCCAGCTCTAGCGGGAGGGCCGCAGATACGCAGTATTTT,CASSSGRAADTQYF
NA,TRBV9,TRBJ2-3,TRBD2,TGTGCCAGCAGCGTTTTAGCGGGGGGGCTCGCAGATACGCAGTATTTT,CASSVLAGGLADTQYF
NA,TRBV6-6,TRBJ1-4,NA,TGTGCCAGTGGGCAGGACAGCTTGATTGAAAAACTGTTTTTT,CASGQDSLIEKLFF
NA,TRBV4-3,TRBJ1-2,NA,TGCGCCAGCAGCCAACAGATACAGCGGGATGGCTACACCTTC,CASSQQIQRDGYTF
NA,TRBV21-1,TRBJ1-5,NA,TGTGCCAGCAGCAAAGGAGTATTGGGGGGGATGCATCAGCCCCAGCATTTT,CASSKGVLGGMHQPQHF
NA,TRBV15,TRBJ2-7,NA,TGTGCCACCAGCATCACAGGGACATGGAACGAGCAGTACTTC,CATSITGTWNEQYF
NA,TRBV9,TRBJ2-2,NA,TGTGCCAGCAGCGTTGGACCCTTGAACACCGGGGAGCTGTTTTTT,CASSVGPLNTGELFF
NA,TRBV5-5,TRBJ2-2,NA,TGTGCCAGCAGCTTGGCAGCCTGGAACACCGGGGAGCTGTTTTTT,CASSLAAWNTGELFF
NA,TRBV11-2,TRBJ1-4,NA,TGTGCCAGCAGCTTTAGACAGTATAATGAAGAACTGTTTTTT,CASSFRQYNEELFF
NA,TRBV11-2,TRBJ2-1,NA,TGTGCCAGCAGCTTAGATTTTCAGACCTACAATGAGCAGTTCTTC,CASSLDFQTYNEQFF
NA,TRBV7-9,TRBJ1-5,NA,TGTGCCAGCAGCTTAGGGGCAGGTCTTAGCAATCAGCCCCAGCATTTT,CASSLGAGLSNQPQHF
NA,TRBV27,TRBJ1-2,NA,TGTGCCAGCAGTTTATCGGGGGGCCGTGGCTACACCTTC,CASSLSGGRGYTF
NA,TRBV30,TRBJ2-1,TRBD1,TGTGCCCGCCGGGACAGGGTGATCAATGAGCAGTTCTTC,CARRDRVINEQFF
NA,TRBV6-1,TRBJ1-2,NA,TGTGCCAGCAGTGTATCGGGAGTGGGTGGCTACACCTTC,CASSVSGVGGYTF
NA,TRBV18,TRBJ2-2,TRBD2,TGTGCCAGCTCACCAGTGGGACTAGCGGGAGGAGGCACCGGGGAGCTGTTTTTT,CASSPVGLAGGGTGELFF
NA,TRBV5-6,TRBJ2-5,NA,TGTGCCAGCAGCCGACAGCAAGAGACCCAGTACTTC,CASSRQQETQYF
NA,TRBV18,TRBJ1-2,NA,TGTGCCAGCTCACCCGACCTGAGGAATGGCTACACCTTC,CASSPDLRNGYTF
NA,TRBV5-6,TRBJ1-3,NA,TGTGCCAGCAGCTTGGGTAACTCTGGAAACACCATATATTTT,CASSLGNSGNTIYF
once,TRBV2,TRBJ1-1,NA,TGTGCCAGCACGCGATCGCAGAACACTGAAGCTTTCTTT,CASTRSQNTEAFF
NA,TRBV6-1,TRBJ2-7,TRBD2,TGTGCCAGCAGCGGAGGACTAGCGGGGTCCTACGAGCAGTACTTC,CASSGGLAGSYEQYF
few,TRBV5-4,TRBJ2-3,TRBD2,TGTGCCAGCAGTCGGGGAGGAGGGGCTAGCGGGGTGAATACGCAGTATTTT,CASSRGGGASGVNTQYF
NA,TRBV7-2,TRBJ2-3,TRBD1,TGTGCCAGCAGCCATTCTGGCAGGACAGGGTTTAGCACAGATACGCAGTATTTT,CASSHSGRTGFSTDTQYF
NA,TRBV6-1,TRBJ2-7,TRBD2,TGTGCCAGCAGATCGGGACTAGCGGGGGTCTACGAGCAGTACTTC,CASRSGLAGVYEQYF
once,TRBV2,TRBJ2-4,NA,TGTGCCAGCAGTAGAGAGCGAACCACATTAGCCAAAAACATTCAGTACTTC,CASSRERTTLAKNIQYF
once,TRBV4-3,TRBJ2-5,TRBD2,TGCGCCAGCAGCCAAGAACCCCCTAGCGGGAGCGGGCAAGAGACCCAGTACTTC,CASSQEPPSGSGQETQYF
NA,TRBV28,TRBJ2-1,TRBD2,TGTGCCAGCAGCACAACCGGGACTAGCGGGGTCCCAGGGCAGTTCTTC,CASSTTGTSGVPGQFF
many,TRBV5-1,TRBJ1-1,NA,TGCGCCAGCAAGGACGTAAACACTGAAGCTTTCTTT,CASKDVNTEAFF
NA,TRBV6-1,TRBJ2-3,TRBD1,TGTGCCAGCAGTCTCCTGGACAGGGGAACAGATACGCAGTATTTT,CASSLLDRGTDTQYF
NA,TRBV5-8,TRBJ2-5,NA,TGTGCCAGCACCAATCCGGGACGAAAAGAGACCCAGTACTTC,CASTNPGRKETQYF
once,TRBV6-4,TRBJ1-4,NA,TGTGCCAGCAGTGTCGGGAGCCTAAGGTGGGGGGCGGCAACTAATGAAAAACTGTTTTTT,CASSVGSLRWGAATNEKLFF
NA,TRBV28,TRBJ2-7,NA,TGTGCCAGCAGCCAATACCCTTCTGGGCCCAACTACGAGCAGTACTTC,CASSQYPSGPNYEQYF
NA,TRBV10-3,TRBJ2-1,NA,TGTGCCATCAGTGCGATGAGCGATGAGCAGTTCTTC,CAISAMSDEQFF
NA,TRBV11-2,TRBJ2-4,TRBD1,TGTGCCAGCAGCTACGGGACAGAGAAAAACATTCAGTACTTC,CASSYGTEKNIQYF
NA,TRBV30,TRBJ2-5,NA,TGTGCCTGGAGACGCAACGGGGGGCGGGCGGAGACCCAGTACTTC,CAWRRNGGRAETQYF
NA,TRBV11-3,TRBJ2-3,TRBD2,TGTGCCAGCAGCCTAAGCGGGGGATATGGTACGCAGTATTTT,CASSLSGGYGTQYF
NA,TRBV7-9,TRBJ2-1,TRBD2,TGTGCCAGCAGCCCGAGCGGGAGGGCCTCGTACAATGAGCAGTTCTTC,CASSPSGRASYNEQFF
NA,TRBV30,TRBJ2-2,TRBD1,TGTGCCTGGAGTCGGACAGGGACGAACACCGGGGAGCTGTTTTTT,CAWSRTGTNTGELFF
NA,TRBV6-5,TRBJ2-7,NA,TGTGCCAGCACCCAAGGAGGGAGAAGCGAGCAGTACTTC,CASTQGGRSEQYF